This T cell receptor beta chain emerged from a study of blood T cell repertoires in COVID-19 (dated by TCRdb to 2020 to 2022). Regarding the study in general: Samples from collaborators originated in the United States, Italy and Spain and spanned both the acute and convalescent phases of COVID-19. The prospective study material was composed of cDNA or gDNA derived from T cells, B-cell-depleted T cells, or PBMCs. Subjects who had been exposed to COVID-19, were actively infected with it, or had recovered from it provided the deeply sampled blood TCRbeta repertoires that made up the dataset. The repertoires were made available in a free public database intended to serve as a resource for research on the immune response to SARS-CoV-2. The samples were drawn from two sources: the first 160 participants of the ongoing ImmuneRACE study, and 1,200 or so subjects contributed by 6 global collaborators. Nearly every sample came with metadata listing a de-identified subject ID, COVID-19 status, age in years and sex. Where HLA class I and class II types were available, the types were taken from metadata supplied by the sample provider, not from assay-based typing.

Broader findings and caveats from the paper: How much clinical and demographic metadata was included differed by source and by participant, and the metadata was provided uncurated.

In regard to this clone: Its antigen is still unknown. Base qualities are not provided; no much larger clone lies one nucleotide away.

The CDR3 runs 14 residues from the cysteine to the phenylalanine. Here the CDR3 DNA is all that survives: 42 bases in frame from base 1. The junction carries 10 bases between V and J, which are trimmed by 2 bases and 3 bases respectively. Based on the germline V gene (reference sequence), the CDR1 and CDR2 sequences are LNHDA and SQIVND. TCRbeta CDR3 regions were amplified from genomic DNA by means of the immunoSEQ Assay, a bias-controlled multiplex PCR. Per the authors' processing: Within the assay, amplification of reference gene primers was used to estimate how many nucleated cells each sample contained. To quantify the absolute abundance of each unique TCRbeta CDR3 rearrangement, sequence reads were collapsed and filtered. For each sample, productive Simpson clonality was calculated as the square root of Simpson's diversity index across productive rearrangements. TCRdb took over this immuneACCESS table, retaining in-frame rearrangements with V and J assigned. Such tables are incomplete; in checked studies, under half of the missing clones stem from an unresolved V gene, and the remainder is unexplained. V, J and clone size reflect that table, while D and trimming were determined from the DNA. Recorded for this sample are fewer than 200,000 clones; approximately 90% of them occurred a single time. The ten largest clones capture around 2% of the sample.

Another Seattle source contributed samples from volunteer blood donors who had recovered from COVID-19. Collaborating institutions collected whole blood in K2EDTA tubes following their own protocols. Collaborator samples were shipped for TCRbeta analysis as frozen whole blood, isolated PBMCs, or DNA extracted from either sample type. The sample taken for sequencing was peripheral blood. The TCR was taken from a man aged 50 to 59 who had recovered from COVID-19. The chain is made from TRBV19 and TRBJ1-1; 5 matching bases give a weak D call of TRBD1. The CDR3 sequence is CASSIRGKDTEAFF. Read as DNA, the sequence is TGTGCCAGTAGTATACGGGGGAAGGACACTGAAGCTTTCTTT.